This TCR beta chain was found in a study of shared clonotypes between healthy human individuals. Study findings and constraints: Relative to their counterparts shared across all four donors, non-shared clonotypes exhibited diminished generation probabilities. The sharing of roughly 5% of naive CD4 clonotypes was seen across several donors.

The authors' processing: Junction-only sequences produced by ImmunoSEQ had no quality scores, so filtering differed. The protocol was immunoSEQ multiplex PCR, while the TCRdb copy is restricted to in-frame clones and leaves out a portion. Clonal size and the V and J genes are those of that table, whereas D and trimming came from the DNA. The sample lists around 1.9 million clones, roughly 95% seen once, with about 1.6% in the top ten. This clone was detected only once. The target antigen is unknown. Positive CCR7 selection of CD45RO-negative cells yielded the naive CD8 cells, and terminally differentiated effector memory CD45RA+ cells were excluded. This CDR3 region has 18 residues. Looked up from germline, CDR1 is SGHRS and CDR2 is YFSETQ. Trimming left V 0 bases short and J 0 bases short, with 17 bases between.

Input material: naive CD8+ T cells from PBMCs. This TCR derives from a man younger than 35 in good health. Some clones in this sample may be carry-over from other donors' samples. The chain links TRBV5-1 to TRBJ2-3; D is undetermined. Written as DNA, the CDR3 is TGCGCCAGCAGCTTGGGTCCGCAGTCCTTTGCTAGCACAGATACGCAGTATTTT. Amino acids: CASSLGPQSFASTDTQYF.